One and the same sample provided the 17 T cell receptor beta chains below, sequenced in a study of cytomegalovirus exposure and HLA in healthy donors. 60 Vbeta and 13 Jbeta primers were used in PCR. The method was immunoSEQ multiplex PCR; TCRdb's version includes in-frame clones alone and lacks a portion of them. The sample consists of roughly 180,000 clones, approximately 80% of them appearing once. What was sequenced was PBMCs. The receptors stem from a female donor in good health and CMV-seronegative.

The chain uses TRBV2 and TRBJ2-2, with a weak D call TRBD2 (7 bases). The CDR3 has 13 residues. V lost 5 bases, J lost 8 bases, and 12 bases lay in between. Germline CDR1 SNHLY, CDR2 FYNNEI. CDR3 loop: CASSLGGAGELFF. The CDR3, as DNA: TGTGCCAGCAGTCTGGGGGGGGCTGGGGAGCTGTTTTTT.

J is TRBJ2-3 and V is TRBV5-1; TRBD1 is a possible D gene (6 bases). V was cut by 3 bases and J by 8 bases, with 10 bases left in between. The CDR3 is 12 amino acids. Germline V CDR1 and CDR2: SGHRS, YFSETQ. This CDR3 reads CASSSIQGTQYF. CDR3 DNA: TGCGCCAGCAGCTCAATACAGGGTACGCAGTATTTT.

A few counts support this clone. The chain has TRBV9 and TRBJ1-2; TRBD1 agrees at 7 bases. J was trimmed by 0 bases and V by 6 bases; bases with no gene match: 5. The CDR3 runs 14 residues. CDR1 is SGDLS and CDR2 is YYNGEE in the germline V gene. For the CDR3, the DNA is TGTGCCAGCAACAGCAGGGGGACTAACTATGGCTACACCTTC. This gives the protein CASNSRGTNYGYTF.

This clone showed up just a few times. The chain joins TRBV7-9 to TRBJ2-1, with 14 bases fitting TRBD2. V shed 3 bases, J shed 9 bases, and the junction held 10 bases outside the gene matches. From germline, CDR1 is SEHNR and CDR2 FQNEAQ (reference sequence). The CDR3 is 17 residues long. The CDR3 DNA reads TGTGCCAGCAGCTTCTCGGAGAGGGGACTAGCGGGAGCTGAGCAGTTCTTC. Translation gives CASSFSERGLAGAEQFF.

As concerns this clone: Germline is not matched at one junction end, which may reflect a read error. Other nucleotide sequences from this sample produce the same CDR3. The J gene is TRBJ2-7, the V gene TRBV7-9; 10 positions agree with TRBD2. This CDR3 has 16 amino acids. The germline CDR1 and CDR2 sequences are SEHNR and FQNEAQ (reference sequence). Here the CDR3 reads CSSSLGSGLAALEQYF. In DNA, the CDR3 is TGTTCCAGCAGCTTAGGAAGCGGACTAGCGGCACTGGAGCAGTACTTC.

This chain links TRBV28 with TRBJ1-3; tentative D call: TRBD1 (5 bases). This CDR3 has 15 residues. CDR1 and CDR2 (germline): MDHEN, SYDVKM. Between the trimmed V and J ends, which lost 3 bases and 2 bases, there was a span of 11 bases. In nucleotides, the CDR3 is TGTGCCAGCAGTTTGACAGTTTCGACTGGAAACACCATATATTTT. This encodes CASSLTVSTGNTIYF.

Comment on this clone: The junction differs from germline at one of its ends, possibly a read error. The J gene is TRBJ1-5, the V gene TRBV30; D is unresolved. CDR1 and CDR2 (germline): GTSNPN, SVGIG (reference sequence). The CDR3 loop spans 14 amino acids. Here the CDR3 reads CAWGVDSGNQPQHF. Written as DNA, the CDR3 is TGTGCCTGGGGTGTAGATAGTGGCAATCAGCCCCAGCATTTT.

This clone was seen a few times. This chain connects TRBV18 to TRBJ2-1, with TRBD2 matching over 16 bases. The CDR3 loop spans 18 amino acids. Germline CDR1 is KGHSH and CDR2 is LQKENI. Trimming cost V 0 bases and J 4 bases; bases outside gene matches: 3. DNA for the CDR3: TGTGCCAGCTCACCACCGGGACTAGCGGGGGGGCCGTACAATGAGCAGTTCTTC. It specifies CASSPPGLAGGPYNEQFF.

The chain carries TRBV27 and TRBJ2-1; 14 bases are shared with TRBD2. CDR1 and CDR2 from the germline V gene are MNHEY and SMNVEV (reference sequence). The CDR3 consists of 16 residues. The trim removed 2 bases at V and 7 bases at J, leaving 4 bases unmatched. The CDR3 here is CASSLGLAGGGNEQFF. In nucleotides, the CDR3 is TGTGCCAGCAGTTTAGGACTAGCGGGAGGAGGGAATGAGCAGTTCTTC.

The J gene is TRBJ1-1, the V gene TRBV7-3; no clear D gene. V was cut by 0 bases and J by 6 bases, with 8 bases left in between. Germline V gives CDR1 SGHTA, CDR2 FQGTGA. The CDR3 spans 13 residues. The CDR3 region is CASSLTRGAEAFF. The DNA for the CDR3 is TGTGCCAGCAGCTTAACGCGGGGTGCTGAAGCTTTCTTT.

The V and J genes are TRBV2 and TRBJ1-1; D may be TRBD1 (6 bases). From germline, CDR1 is SNHLY and CDR2 FYNNEI. The CDR3 totals 12 residues. Trimming removed 7 bases at V and 6 bases at J, with 12 bases between. Here the CDR3 DNA reads TGTGCCAGCAAACAACAGGGCCCTGAAGCTTTCTTT. This translates into CASKQQGPEAFF.

The rearrangement joins TRBV30 to TRBJ1-4, with TRBD1 matching over 7 bases. The germline CDR1 and CDR2 sequences are GTSNPN and SVGIG (reference sequence). The junction had 6 bases not matched to a gene; V was cut back by 3 bases and J by 8 bases. The CDR3 is made up of 13 amino acids. The CDR3 DNA reads TGTGCCTGGAGGGGAACAGGGGTGGAAAAACTGTTTTTT. This sequence encodes CAWRGTGVEKLFF.

The chain links TRBV7-2 to TRBJ2-7, with D possibly TRBD2 on 5 matching bases. Germline CDR1 is SGHTA and CDR2 is FQGNSA. There are 13 residues in the CDR3. With 5 bases removed from V and 1 base from J, the gap between germline ends came to 9 bases. Written as DNA, the CDR3 is TGTGCCAGCAGCCCGGGGTGGTCCTACGAGCAGTACTTC. It is translated as CASSPGWSYEQYF.

This chain connects TRBV19 to TRBJ2-1, with D unclear. The CDR3 covers 14 residues. V was pared by 3 bases and J by 2 bases, with 8 bases between. Germline CDR1 and CDR2: LNHDA and SQIVND (reference sequence). Here the CDR3 DNA reads TGTGCCAGTAGTATGGGCTCAGCCTACAATGAGCAGTTCTTC. Amino acids: CASSMGSAYNEQFF.

This chain links TRBV2 with TRBJ1-1, with 10 bases that match TRBD1. The germline gives CDR1 SNHLY, CDR2 FYNNEI. This CDR3 has 14 amino acids. The V and J ends lost 8 bases and 4 bases, in that order; junction bases with no gene match: 7. The CDR3 reads CASRDRGGGTEAFF. The CDR3 nucleotides read TGTGCCAGCCGGGACAGGGGTGGGGGCACTGAAGCTTTCTTT.

The genes are TRBV9 and TRBJ2-3; D possibly corresponds to TRBD1 (6 bases). Germline V lookup: CDR1 SGDLS, CDR2 YYNGEE. The ends were cut back, 4 bases at V and 1 base at J, with 13 bases in the middle. This CDR3 has 15 residues. The CDR3 bases are TGTGCCAGCAGCCCGCGGACAGACGGCACAGATACGCAGTATTTT. Encoded protein: CASSPRTDGTDTQYF.

The chain carries TRBV13 and TRBJ1-2; 7 bases agree with TRBD1. Germline assignment: CDR1 PRHDT and CDR2 FYEKMQ (reference sequence). This CDR3 contains 14 residues. Trimming took 5 bases from V and 5 from J; bases not matched to a gene: 8. The CDR3: CASSLTGVHYGYTF. Written as DNA, the CDR3 is TGTGCCAGCAGCCTTACAGGGGTCCATTATGGCTACACCTTC.